The 14 T cell receptor beta chains below were found in one sample sequenced in a study of cytomegalovirus exposure and HLA in healthy donors. Primers: 60 Vbeta forward and 13 Jbeta reverse. Some clones are missing from TCRdb's copy, which holds only in-frame ones; the method was immunoSEQ multiplex PCR. This listing includes some 75,000 clones. Sequenced material: PBMCs. These receptor sequences come from a boy aged 5-17 years in good health and CMV-seronegative.

This chain links TRBV27 with TRBJ1-2; possibly TRBD1 for D (6 bases). Germline assignment: CDR1 MNHEY and CDR2 SMNVEV (reference sequence). V lost 4 bases to trimming and J lost 3 bases, with 12 bases between them. The CDR3 totals 14 residues. The CDR3 DNA follows: TGTGCCAGCAGTTCAAGGGACACCTACTATGGCTACACCTTC. It translates to CASSSRDTYYGYTF.

The rearrangement links TRBV4-3 to TRBJ1-2; maybe TRBD1 (5 bases). The germline gives CDR1 LGHNA, CDR2 YSLEER. The CDR3 totals 14 residues. V shed 0 bases and J shed 7 bases, with 12 bases lying between them. In DNA form, the CDR3 reads TGCGCCAGCAGCCAAGATATAAGGGGCAGTGGCTACACCTTC. It is translated as CASSQDIRGSGYTF.

The CDR3 coding sequence is TGTGCCAGCAGCGTTACATACAGGTTGAACACTGAAGCTTTCTTT. Translating gives CASSVTYRLNTEAFF. The V and J genes are TRBV9 and TRBJ1-1; D may be TRBD1 (5 bases). The V gene lost 2 bases and the J gene lost 0 bases, with 11 bases spanning the gap. The CDR3 consists of 15 residues. Germline CDR1 reads SGDLS; CDR2 reads YYNGEE.

The chain recombines TRBV9 with TRBJ2-5; D uncertain. The CDR3 has 15 residues. V lost 0 bases and J 0 bases, leaving 9 bases between the germline ends. Germline CDR1 is SGDLS and CDR2 is YYNGEE. The CDR3 sequence: CASSVVIRDQETQYF. As DNA, the CDR3 is TGTGCCAGCAGCGTAGTTATTCGAGACCAAGAGACCCAGTACTTC.

Remarks on this clone: The identical CDR3 is also encoded by other nucleotide sequences in the sample. This sequence joins TRBV5-1 and TRBJ1-6; 8 bases are a match to TRBD1. The junction had 3 bases not matched to a gene; V was cut back by 0 bases and J by 7 bases. The CDR3 is 15 residues long. Germline CDR1 SGHRS, CDR2 YFSETQ. CDR3 amino acids: CASSLEQGGNSPLHF. DNA for the CDR3: TGCGCCAGCAGCTTGGAACAGGGGGGGAATTCACCCCTCCACTTT.

This rearrangement joins TRBV14 to TRBJ1-2; the D gene is possibly TRBD1 (5 bases). The CDR3 runs 14 residues. Trimming removed 1 base from V and 2 bases from J, with 8 bases in between. In germline, CDR1 is SGHDN, CDR2 FVKESK. CDR3 DNA sequence: TGTGCCAGCAGCCAAGTATCAGGGAACTATGGCTACACCTTC. Its translation is CASSQVSGNYGYTF.

CDR3 in amino acids: CASSQVYLAENTGELFF. As DNA, the CDR3 is TGCGCCAGCAGCCAAGTGTATTTAGCGGAGAACACCGGGGAGCTGTTTTTT. The J gene is TRBJ2-2, the V gene TRBV4-1, with a possible D match to TRBD2 (6 bases). Trimming removed 1 base from V and 1 base from J, with 13 bases in between. The V gene's germline CDR1 is MGHRA and CDR2 YSYEKL. The CDR3 extends over 17 amino acids.

The gene calls are TRBV7-7 and TRBJ2-5; D remains unclear. The CDR3 has 14 amino acids. From germline, CDR1 is SSHAT and CDR2 FNYEAQ (reference sequence). The V gene lost 1 base and the J gene lost 0 bases, with 6 bases spanning the gap. DNA of the CDR3: TGTGCCAGCAGCTTAGACAGTAACCAAGAGACCCAGTACTTC. It is translated as CASSLDSNQETQYF.

This chain connects TRBV4-2 to TRBJ2-1, with TRBD1 identical over 8 bases. V lost 0 bases to trimming and J lost 5 bases; unmatched junction nucleotides: 9. The CDR3 length is 17 residues. In germline, CDR1 is LGHNA, CDR2 YNFKEQ. The CDR3 loop is CASSQERTGSADNEQFF. DNA for the CDR3: TGTGCCAGCAGCCAAGAAAGGACAGGGTCTGCCGACAATGAGCAGTTCTTC.

The chain is built from TRBV30 and TRBJ2-3, with D possibly being TRBD2 (7 bases). This CDR3 is 15 amino acids long. Germline V gives CDR1 GTSNPN, CDR2 SVGIG (reference sequence). The V and J ends lost 0 bases and 4 bases respectively, with 14 bases between them. DNA for the CDR3: TGTGCCTGGAGTGTACGCGGGGGCGCAGCAGATACGCAGTATTTT. Protein product: CAWSVRGGAADTQYF.

The rearrangement links TRBV18 to TRBJ1-2; maybe TRBD1 (6 bases). Per the germline V gene, CDR1 is KGHSH and CDR2 is LQKENI. Trimming shortened V by 0 bases and J by 8 bases, and 10 bases separated the two germline ends. This CDR3 is built from 13 residues. For the CDR3, the DNA is TGTGCCAGCTCACCACCCCCAGGGGACGGCTACACCTTC. This encodes CASSPPPGDGYTF. Supplemented by reference TRBV18 and TRBJ1-2, the full variable domain reads NAGVMQNPRHLVRRRGQEARLRCSPMKGHSHVYWYRQLPEEGLKFMVYLQKENIIDESGMPKERFSAEFPKEGPSILRIQQVVRGDSAAYFCASSPPPGDGYTFGSGTRLTVV.

The V and J genes are TRBV10-2 and TRBJ1-5, with 7 bases identical to TRBD1. The germline V gene has CDR1 WSHSY and CDR2 SAAADI. CDR3 size: 14 residues. Trimming removed 3 bases from V and 4 bases from J; junction bases left unmatched: 3. CDR3 nucleotides: TGCGCCAGCAGTGAAGGGGGCTTTAATCAGCCCCAGCATTTT. It specifies CASSEGGFNQPQHF.

The chain combines TRBV30 with TRBJ1-1, with 10 bases matching TRBD1. The CDR3 totals 14 residues. Germline-derived CDR1 and CDR2 are GTSNPN and SVGIG (reference sequence). V lost 5 bases, J lost 0 bases, and 3 bases stayed unmatched. The CDR3 DNA reads TGTGCCTGGGGGACAGGGGACCTGAACACTGAAGCTTTCTTT. Protein: CAWGTGDLNTEAFF. The full variable domain, completed using reference TRBV30 and TRBJ1-1, is SQTIHQWPATLVQPVGSPLSLECTVEGTSNPNLYWYRQAAGRGLQLLFYSVGIGQISSEVPQNLSASRPQDRQFILSSKKLLLSDSGFYLCAWGTGDLNTEAFFGQGTRLTVV.

The V and J genes are TRBV7-9 and TRBJ2-1, with 9 bases that match TRBD2. With V trimmed by 7 bases and J by 9 bases, 19 bases remained unmatched. Germline lookup yields CDR1 SEHNR and CDR2 FQNEAQ (reference sequence). The CDR3 has 17 amino acids. CDR3 bases: TGTGCCAGCATTTCCTCCGGCGGGAGGGGGGGAGCCGGTGAGCAGTTCTTC. It translates to CASISSGGRGGAGEQFF.